The entry that follows covers one T cell receptor (beta chain) sequence. Its antigen is still unknown. Trimming took 3 bases from V and 6 from J, leaving 21 bases between them. The germline gives CDR1 MGHDK, CDR2 SYGVNS. The CDR3 has 16 amino acids. Clones were read by immunoSEQ multiplex PCR, and TCRdb kept only the in-frame ones, dropping some. The data show some 90,000 clones, over 80% seen once. This entry belongs to a study of siplizumab effects on memory and regulatory T cells. The study, taken as a whole, reports: Sequences below about 10^-5 frequency were poorly captured, and few alloreactive clones mapped to unstimulated subsets. Naive T cell populations appeared to exhibit greater diversity than memory cells and appeared to be major alloresponse contributors. Sequences that were alloreactive and traceable to unstimulated CD4+ memory cells were significantly reduced by siplizumab. Mappable alloreactive CD4+ clones averaged approximately 70% Treg-derived with siplizumab versus around 27% in controls.

The material sequenced was CD4+ T cells sorted from blood. The sequence was obtained from a human donor in good health. The chain has TRBV25-1 and TRBJ2-7; D perhaps matches TRBD1 (5 bases). The CDR3 region has the DNA TGTGCCAGCAGTGACGACAGACTTGGTTATGTTATCGAGCAGTACTTC. Protein product: CASSDDRLGYVIEQYF.